This T cell receptor (beta chain) came from a study of T-cell reconstitution after alpha-beta-depleted transplantation in children. The ends lost 2 bases at V and 2 bases at J; junction bases unmatched: 3. CDR3 length equals 14 residues. Germline assignment: CDR1 MNHEY and CDR2 SVGEGT. Unique molecular identifiers were incorporated when the TCRbeta library was constructed. TCRdb fed the PCR reads into MiXCR, producing one record per CDR3 protein. This sample has some 530,000 distinct CDR3 sequences, with approximately 12% found just once. The chain couples TRBV6-2 or TRBV6-3 to TRBJ2-7; 7 bases align to TRBD1. Source: PBMCs from the stem cell graft donor, taken from the stem cell graft. The sequence derives from a human donor who donated a stem cell graft to a child with combined immunodeficiency. Written as DNA, the CDR3 is TGTGCCAGCAGTTACGCGACAGGGCCCTACGAGCAGTACTTC. As protein: CASSYATGPYEQYF.